This T cell receptor beta chain was recorded in a study of cytomegalovirus exposure and HLA in healthy donors. Points from the study as a whole: For most TCR sequences rarity was the rule, although some public TCRs occurred in many donors. Of the V segments, some could not be distinguished, including TRBV6-2 and TRBV6-3, and were excluded. Rates of TCR association differed by HLA locus in a later analysis, with DRB1 highest and HLA-C lowest.

The PCR made use of 60 Vbeta and 13 Jbeta primers. Original methodology: Unique TCR beta chains totaled roughly 80 million in a later count, with roughly 12 million of them shared. The repertoire was sequenced with immunoSEQ multiplex PCR; TCRdb's copy has only in-frame clones and lacks some. That table furnishes V, J and clone size, whereas the DNA furnished D and trimming. The specimen's table records fewer than 200,000 clones. Notes on this clone: Its antigen is not identified.

The CDR3 loop spans 15 amino acids. CDR1 is SEHNR and CDR2 is FQNEAQ in the germline V gene (reference sequence). The V and J ends lost 4 bases and 2 bases respectively, with 14 bases between them. The specimen sequenced was PBMCs. The J gene is TRBJ2-5, the V gene TRBV7-9; D is perhaps TRBD1 (6 bases). The receptor was isolated from a man younger than 40 in good health and CMV-seronegative. The CDR3 protein is CASSSRQANQETQYF. DNA for the CDR3: TGTGCCAGCAGCTCGCGACAGGCGAATCAAGAGACCCAGTACTTC.